This T cell receptor beta chain was obtained from a study of shared clonotypes between healthy human individuals. Study conclusions and caveats: Clonotypes that were shared across a handful of donors made up roughly 5% of naive CD4 clonotypes.

The CDR3 consists of 18 residues. V lost 0 bases and J 3 bases, leaving 21 bases between the germline ends. Germline loops: CDR1 SGHNT, CDR2 YYREEE (reference sequence). Comment on this clone: The antigen is unknown.

Data came from immunoSEQ multiplex PCR; TCRdb stores just in-frame clones and leaves some out. The table includes over 1.5 million clones, 98% detected once. The origin of this receptor is a man aged 25-40 years in good health. V gene TRBV5-4 combines with J gene TRBJ1-1; tentative D call: TRBD1 (6 bases). The specimen was naive CD4+ T cells sorted from blood. Subset noted: CD45RA+ positively selected. This CDR3 reads CASSLGLAGSGGHTEAFF. CDR3 bases: TGTGCCAGCAGCTTGGGACTAGCCGGGTCCGGGGGGCACACTGAAGCTTTCTTT.